Each of the 25 T cell receptor beta chains below was sequenced from the same sample in a study of beta chain features in type 1 diabetes. Expressed TCRB transcripts got sequenced, as all isolated RNA was reverse transcribed. Assay: immunoSEQ multiplex PCR; the TCRdb copy retains only in-frame clones and omits some. The sample has 240,000 or so clones; 25% to 30% are singletons. Sequencing used central memory CD4+ T cells from blood. Every receptor here comes from a man aged 25 to 45 in good health.

This clone was recorded a few times. The gene calls are TRBV29-1 and TRBJ2-7, with D uncertain. Trimming removed 0 bases at V and 2 bases at J, with 11 bases between. The CDR3 has 14 residues. Germline loops: CDR1 SQVTM, CDR2 ANQGSEA. The CDR3 DNA sequence: TGCAGCGTTGAAGATCGAGCTACGGCCTACGAGCAGTACTTC. It specifies CSVEDRATAYEQYF.

The V and J genes are TRBV6-5 and TRBJ1-3; no definite D call. V lost 7 bases and J 4 bases, leaving 11 bases between the germline ends. From germline, CDR1 is MNHEY and CDR2 SVGAGI. CDR3 length: 13 amino acids. Here the CDR3 reads CASTEVAGNTIYF. CDR3 sequence (DNA): TGTGCCAGCACCGAGGTCGCGGGAAACACCATATATTTT.

This clone was seen once. The chain couples TRBV6-6 to TRBJ1-5; D not certain. V was trimmed by 5 bases and J by 0 bases, leaving 11 bases between them. CDR1 is MNHNY, CDR2 SVGAGI, per germline (reference sequence). The CDR3 length is 15 residues. The CDR3: CASSPPRASNQPQHF. The CDR3 bases are TGTGCCAGCAGTCCCCCACGGGCTAGCAATCAGCCCCAGCATTTT.

This clone has only a few counts. This chain joins TRBV18 and TRBJ2-6, with TRBD1 identical over 8 bases. Germline CDR1 and CDR2: KGHSH and LQKENI. CDR3 size: 17 residues. With 2 bases clipped from V and 0 bases from J, the junction kept 3 bases outside the gene matches. This CDR3 reads CASSPGTGSSGANVLTF. CDR3 nucleotides: TGTGCCAGCTCACCAGGGACAGGATCCTCTGGGGCCAACGTCCTGACTTTC.

This clone has more than one count but fewer than ten. The chain carries TRBV2 and TRBJ2-2, with D uncertain. Germline values: CDR1 SNHLY, CDR2 FYNNEI. The CDR3 totals 14 residues. The DNA for the CDR3 is TGTGCTTCCCACGAGAGCTCGAACACCGGGGAGCTGTTTTTT. Its protein product is CASHESSNTGELFF.

This clone was seen a handful of times. The chain has TRBV6-1 and TRBJ1-4; 12 bases line up with TRBD1. Germline CDR1 and CDR2: MNHNS and SASEGT. The junction had 5 bases not matched to a gene; V was cut back by 7 bases and J by 8 bases. This CDR3 spans 14 amino acids. CDR3 DNA: TGTGCCAGCACCAAGGGACAGGGGGCGGAAAAACTGTTTTTT. Amino acid sequence: CASTKGQGAEKLFF.

On this clone itself: One base away lies a much larger clone, so this may be a sequencing read error. The V gene is TRBV5-1, the J gene TRBJ2-1; possibly TRBD1 for D (6 bases). CDR1 and CDR2 (germline): SGHRS, YFSETQ. This CDR3 has 15 residues. Trimming left V 0 bases short and J 3 bases short, with 10 bases between. CDR3 DNA: TGCGCCAGCAGCTTGGAGGGGGTTAGCTACAATGAGCAGTTCTTC. This codes for CASSLEGVSYNEQFF. Complete variable domain (other parts from reference TRBV5-1 and TRBJ2-1): KAGVTQTPRYLIKTRGQQVTLSCSPISGHRSVSWYQQTPGQGLQFLFEYFSETQRNKGNFPGRFSGRQFSNSRSEMNVSTLELGDSALYLCASSLEGVSYNEQFFGPGTRLTVL.

The table lists this clone with a few counts. Other DNA sequences of this sample code for an identical CDR3. CDR3 residues: CASSLKDPNTGELFF. The CDR3 nucleotides are TGCGCCAGCAGCTTGAAAGATCCCAACACCGGGGAGCTGTTTTTT. The chain is built from TRBV5-1 and TRBJ2-2; D gene ambiguous. Germline CDR1 reads SGHRS; CDR2 reads YFSETQ. Trimming shortened V by 1 base and J by 2 bases, and 9 bases separated the two germline ends. The CDR3 is 15 amino acids.

This clone appeared once. The J gene is TRBJ2-3, the V gene TRBV11-3; TRBD1 aligns across 8 bases. The V gene end was trimmed by 4 bases and the J gene end by 0 bases; junction bases not matched to a gene: 6. Germline lookup yields CDR1 SGHNT and CDR2 YENEEA. The CDR3 extends over 16 amino acids. The CDR3 is CASSSGTGASTDTQYF. DNA of the CDR3: TGTGCCAGCAGCTCGGGGACAGGAGCTAGCACAGATACGCAGTATTTT. The variable domain in full, completed from reference TRBV11-3 and TRBJ2-3, reads EAGVVQSPRYKIIEKKQPVAFWCNPISGHNTLYWYLQNLGQGPELLIRYENEEAVDDSQLPKDRFSAERLKGVDSTLKIQPAELGDSAVYLCASSSGTGASTDTQYFGPGTRLTVL.

The chain couples TRBV6-5 to TRBJ2-7, with D possibly TRBD1 on 6 matching bases. The CDR3 totals 14 residues. Trimming stripped 5 bases from V and 7 bases from J, with 18 bases between. CDR1 and CDR2 from the germline V gene are MNHEY and SVGAGI. CDR3 region: CASSRPGAVGEQYF. The CDR3 nucleotides read TGTGCCAGCAGTCGTCCAGGGGCCGTAGGGGAGCAGTACTTC.

V usage is TRBV5-1 and J usage is TRBJ1-2, with no clear D. This CDR3 is built from 15 residues. The germline CDR1 and CDR2 sequences are SGHRS and YFSETQ. The germline V and J ends were trimmed by 3 bases and 4 bases, with 16 bases remaining between them. In DNA form, the CDR3 reads TGCGCCAGCAGCTCCGCCCCCGGTTCCCCCTATGGCTACACCTTC. It translates to CASSSAPGSPYGYTF.

The V call is TRBV10-2, the J call TRBJ1-5; D remains ambiguous. The CDR3 runs 13 residues. Germline CDR1 is WSHSY and CDR2 is SAAADI. V lost 4 bases to trimming and J lost 3 bases, with 7 bases between them. The CDR3 bases are TGCGCCAGCAGTGGTCGGGACAATCAGCCCCAGCATTTT. Protein: CASSGRDNQPQHF.

The chain employs TRBV2 and TRBJ1-6; 10 positions agree with TRBD1. The junction had 13 bases not matched to a gene; V was cut back by 7 bases and J by 10 bases. Germline values: CDR1 SNHLY, CDR2 FYNNEI. The CDR3 extends over 16 amino acids. The DNA for the CDR3 is TGTGCCAGCACTCCTCCGGACGGGACAGGGGTCTCACCCCTCCACTTT. Translated, it gives CASTPPDGTGVSPLHF.

The V and J genes are TRBV7-9 and TRBJ2-5; 9 positions agree with TRBD1. V shed 2 bases, J shed 7 bases, and the junction held 8 bases outside the gene matches. The CDR3 runs 15 residues. Germline-derived CDR1 and CDR2 are SEHNR and FQNEAQ (reference sequence). The CDR3 DNA is TGTGCCAGCAGCTTAACCCCGGACAGGGGAGCGACCCAGTACTTC. It translates to CASSLTPDRGATQYF.

V and J are TRBV30 and TRBJ2-1; the match to TRBD2 covers 7 bases. CDR3 size: 15 residues. Germline CDR1 GTSNPN, CDR2 SVGIG (reference sequence). V shed 0 bases, J shed 5 bases, and the junction held 7 bases outside the gene matches. The CDR3 bases are TGTGCCTGGAGTGTACGAGTGGGAGGGAACAATGAGCAGTTCTTC. Protein product: CAWSVRVGGNNEQFF. Using reference TRBV30 and TRBJ2-1 for the parts outside the CDR3, the full variable domain is SQTIHQWPATLVQPVGSPLSLECTVEGTSNPNLYWYRQAAGRGLQLLFYSVGIGQISSEVPQNLSASRPQDRQFILSSKKLLLSDSGFYLCAWSVRVGGNNEQFFGPGTRLTVL.

V usage is TRBV10-3 and J usage is TRBJ2-5; either TRBD1 or TRBD2 may supply D (5 bases each). Germline V gene lookup returns CDR1 ENHRY and CDR2 SYGVKD. Trimming pared 6 bases from V and 5 bases from J, leaving 16 bases between. The CDR3 runs to 14 residues. In nucleotides, the CDR3 is TGTGCCATCAGGGAAACCGGGACGTCGGAGACCCAGTACTTC. Translating gives CAIRETGTSETQYF.

The rearrangement joins TRBV5-1 to TRBJ2-7; no reliable D call. The germline V gene has CDR1 SGHRS and CDR2 YFSETQ. The CDR3 is 10 amino acids. Trimming left V 7 bases short and J 6 bases short, with 8 bases between. CDR3 loop: CASRVIEQYF. The CDR3 DNA reads as TGCGCCAGCCGCGTCATCGAGCAGTACTTC. Full variable domain (missing parts from reference TRBV5-1 and TRBJ2-7): KAGVTQTPRYLIKTRGQQVTLSCSPISGHRSVSWYQQTPGQGLQFLFEYFSETQRNKGNFPGRFSGRQFSNSRSEMNVSTLELGDSALYLCASRVIEQYFGPGTRLTVT.

The chain combines TRBV29-1 with TRBJ2-1; D not resolved. The V gene lost 5 bases and the J gene lost 4 bases, with 9 bases spanning the gap. Looked up from germline, CDR1 is SQVTM and CDR2 is ANQGSEA. This CDR3 spans 12 amino acids. This CDR3 reads CSVNQVYNEQFF. The CDR3 DNA follows: TGCAGCGTTAACCAGGTTTACAATGAGCAGTTCTTC.

The chain combines TRBV29-1 with TRBJ2-5; D is perhaps TRBD1 or TRBD2 (6 bases each). Germline CDR1 reads SQVTM; CDR2 reads ANQGSEA. CDR3 length equals 11 residues. Trimming pared 7 bases from V and 6 bases from J, leaving 12 bases between. The CDR3 sequence is CSAEGGKTQYF. CDR3 bases: TGCAGCGCCGAGGGGGGTAAGACCCAGTACTTC. Looking up the rest from reference TRBV29-1 and TRBJ2-5 gives the full variable domain: SAVISQKPSRDICQRGTSLTIQCQVDSQVTMMFWYRQQPGQSLTLIATANQGSEATYESGFVIDKFPISRPNLTFSTLTVSNMSPEDSSIYLCSAEGGKTQYFGPGTRLLVL.

The rearrangement uses TRBV7-2 and TRBJ2-1; TRBD2 aligns across 9 bases. The J segment lost 4 bases and the V segment lost 4 bases, leaving 8 bases of the junction unmatched. CDR3 length: 16 residues. The V gene's germline CDR1 is SGHTA and CDR2 FQGNSA. CDR3 in amino acids: CASSSGGTSFYNEQFF. For the CDR3, the DNA is TGTGCCAGCAGCTCGGGCGGGACTAGCTTTTACAATGAGCAGTTCTTC.

In this sample, this clone turned up a few times. The J gene is TRBJ2-1, the V gene TRBV29-1, with 7 nucleotides matching TRBD2. CDR1 and CDR2 from the germline V gene are SQVTM and ANQGSEA. With 5 bases clipped from V and 7 bases from J, the junction kept 8 bases outside the gene matches. The CDR3 sequence is 13 residues long. CDR3 DNA: TGCAGCGTTAGGGGAGGGGCAGGGAATGAGCAGTTCTTC. Protein sequence: CSVRGGAGNEQFF.

This clone appeared a single time. The V gene is TRBV7-6, the J gene TRBJ2-2; tentative D call: TRBD2 (6 bases). Deletions cut 2 bases from V and 7 bases from J, with 17 bases between. The germline CDR1 and CDR2 sequences are SGHVS and FNYEAQ. The CDR3 has 16 residues. CDR3 region: CASSLLSGESHGELFF. Here the CDR3 DNA reads TGTGCCAGCAGCTTACTCTCGGGAGAGTCGCACGGGGAGCTGTTTTTT. The entire variable domain, with the rest obtained from reference TRBV7-6 and TRBJ2-2, is as follows: GAGVSQSPRYKVTKRGQDVALRCDPISGHVSLYWYRQALGQGPEFLTYFNYEAQQDKSGLPNDRFSAERPEGSISTLTIQRTEQRDSAMYRCASSLLSGESHGELFFGEGSRLTVL.

This clone was counted ten times or more. Other DNA sequences in the same sample also yield this CDR3. The chain carries TRBV7-2 and TRBJ2-1, with a weak D call TRBD2 (6 bases). CDR3 size: 13 residues. Germline V gene data show CDR1 as SGHTA and CDR2 as FQGNSA. V was trimmed by 5 bases and J by 11 bases, leaving 16 bases between them. The CDR3 coding sequence is TGTGCCAGCAGCCTCGGTCCCGCGGGGAAGCAGTTCTTC. Translated: CASSLGPAGKQFF.

The table lists this clone with a few counts. The rearrangement uses TRBV28 and TRBJ2-1, with 8 bases aligning to TRBD1. Germline CDR1 MDHEN, CDR2 SYDVKM. The CDR3 covers 13 residues. Trimming cost V 5 bases and J 15 bases; bases outside gene matches: 12. CDR3 sequence: CASSLTGTGLAFF. The CDR3 DNA is TGTGCCAGCAGTCTGACCGGGACAGGTCTTGCGTTCTTC.

The sample holds a few counts of this clone. The genes are TRBV30 and TRBJ2-5; TRBD2 aligns across 8 bases. After removal of 2 bases from V and 3 bases from J, the junction contained 8 bases not matched to a gene. Germline values: CDR1 GTSNPN, CDR2 SVGIG (reference sequence). This CDR3 region has 15 residues. CDR3 region: CAWSLAGSLKETQYF. Here the CDR3 DNA reads TGTGCCTGGAGTTTAGCGGGGTCCCTGAAAGAGACCCAGTACTTC.